This TCR beta chain was obtained from a study of blood T cell repertoires in COVID-19. Study-wide context: COVID-19 samples from acute and convalescent phases originated in the United States, Italy and Spain.

Authors' analysis steps: By means of reference gene primer amplification, nucleated cell counts were estimated. Assay: immunoSEQ multiplex PCR; the TCRdb copy retains only in-frame clones and omits some. The V and J calls and clone size come from that table; D and trimming were worked out from the DNA. The table has around 270,000 clones, 80% to 85% seen once. CDR3 length equals 13 residues. Per germline, CDR1 MNHEY and CDR2 SVGEGT. V was pared by 2 bases and J by 10 bases, with 14 bases between. Seattle's cohort entered during active infection and was followed longitudinally. The source material was peripheral blood. V is TRBV6-2 or TRBV6-3 and J is TRBJ1-2; D is possibly TRBD1 (6 bases). The sequence derives from a person aged 65-85 years with COVID-19, enrolled during active disease. In DNA, the CDR3 is TGTGCCAGCAGTTACGAACAGGGCAGAATCTACACCTTC. Translating gives CASSYEQGRIYTF.